The 22 T cell receptor beta chains listed next were all sequenced from one sample in a study of hypomethylating agent response in myelodysplastic syndrome. Using immunoSEQ multiplex PCR, the repertoire was profiled, and TCRdb retains in-frame clones only, with some absent. Of fewer than 7,500 clones listed, around 78% are singletons. The source was bone marrow, collected before or after starting hypomethylating agent treatment for myelodysplastic syndrome (not recorded which). These TCRs come from a human donor with myelodysplastic syndrome.

This sequence joins TRBV27 and TRBJ1-1; unclear D gene. Per the germline V gene, CDR1 is MNHEY and CDR2 is SMNVEV (reference sequence). This CDR3 spans 16 amino acids. V was shortened by 0 bases and J by 0 bases, with 11 bases between the two germline ends. The DNA for the CDR3 is TGTGCCAGCAGTTTATCGATTGGAGGGCTGAACACTGAAGCTTTCTTT. Translated, it gives CASSLSIGGLNTEAFF.

This clone was detected once. The chain couples TRBV18 to TRBJ2-5, with TRBD1 identical over 9 bases. The J call may be mistaken, given a closer DNA end match to TRBJ2-7. Germline CDR1 and CDR2: KGHSH and LQKENI. The CDR3 contains 15 residues. The CDR3, as DNA: TGTGCCAGCTCACCTCCCGCGGGACAGGGATACGAGCAGTACTTC. It is translated as CASSPPAGQGYEQYF.

The V and J genes are TRBV11-2 and TRBJ2-7, with D uncertain. Looked up from germline, CDR1 is SGHAT and CDR2 is FQNNGV. This CDR3 has 13 residues. Trimming pared 5 bases from V and 2 bases from J, leaving 10 bases between. The CDR3: CASSHRRTYEQYF. DNA for the CDR3: TGTGCCAGCAGCCACAGACGGACCTACGAGCAGTACTTC.

The rearrangement links TRBV6-6 to TRBJ1-3; D uncertain. Germline V gives CDR1 MNHNY, CDR2 SVGAGI (reference sequence). V was clipped by 6 bases and J by 0 bases, with 15 bases between them. The CDR3 is 16 residues long. In DNA, the CDR3 is TGTGCCAGCAGCCTCCTTGTTCACATCTCTGGAAACACCATATATTTT. Its translation: CASSLLVHISGNTIYF.

The rearrangement links TRBV28 to TRBJ2-3; D is unresolved. The CDR3 extends over 12 amino acids. The germline V gene has CDR1 MDHEN and CDR2 SYDVKM. The V gene lost 2 bases and the J gene lost 4 bases, with 4 bases spanning the gap. The CDR3 DNA is TGTGCCAGCAGTTTAGGTTCAGATACGCAGTATTTT. The encoded protein is CASSLGSDTQYF.

The chain joins TRBV7-9 to TRBJ2-7, with 7 bases matching TRBD1. The ends lost 1 base at V and 4 bases at J; junction bases unmatched: 7. Germline assignment: CDR1 SEHNR and CDR2 FQNEAQ (reference sequence). The CDR3 totals 15 residues. The CDR3 here is CASSLGDRNVYEQYF. In DNA, the CDR3 is TGTGCCAGCAGCTTAGGGGACAGAAATGTTTACGAGCAGTACTTC.

The V call is TRBV25-1, the J call TRBJ2-7, with 7 nucleotides matching TRBD1. CDR3 length: 14 residues. The J segment lost 2 bases and the V segment lost 6 bases, leaving 7 bases of the junction unmatched. Per germline, CDR1 MGHDK and CDR2 SYGVNS. CDR3 bases: TGTGCCAGCAGCGAGCCCGGGACAGCCTACGAGCAGTACTTC. Amino acid sequence: CASSEPGTAYEQYF.

In nucleotides, the CDR3 is TGTGCCAGCAGCCCGGAACCTAACTATGGCTACACCTTC. Protein: CASSPEPNYGYTF. The V gene is TRBV6-1, the J gene TRBJ1-2; D unclear. Germline V CDR1 and CDR2: MNHNS, SASEGT. This CDR3 spans 13 amino acids. With 6 bases removed from V and 0 bases from J, the gap between germline ends came to 8 bases.

The chain links TRBV2 to TRBJ2-5; D not certain. V dropped 6 bases and J dropped 4 bases, with 9 bases sitting between them. Germline V gives CDR1 SNHLY, CDR2 FYNNEI. This CDR3 comprises 12 residues. The CDR3 is CASRGLGETQYF. The CDR3 bases are TGTGCCAGCAGGGGGTTAGGAGAGACCCAGTACTTC.

This clone was detected only a few times. The chain couples TRBV10-2 to TRBJ2-5, with D possibly matching TRBD1 (6 bases). Germline CDR1 reads WSHSY; CDR2 reads SAAADI. The CDR3 is made up of 13 amino acids. Deletions cut 7 bases from V and 5 bases from J, with 14 bases between. The CDR3 coding sequence is TGCGCCAGCAAGTCAGGGGTGGGGGAGACCCAGTACTTC. Translation: CASKSGVGETQYF.

The rearrangement uses TRBV2 and TRBJ2-6, with TRBD1 matching 10 bases. After removal of 6 bases from V and 0 bases from J, the junction contained 2 bases not matched to a gene. Germline V lookup: CDR1 SNHLY, CDR2 FYNNEI. The CDR3 is 16 amino acids. CDR3 region: CASRRTGGSGANVLTF. The CDR3 region has the DNA TGTGCCAGCAGGCGGACAGGGGGCTCTGGGGCCAACGTCCTGACTTTC.

The chain combines TRBV28 with TRBJ2-1; the D gene is possibly TRBD2 (5 bases). V gave up 3 bases and J gave up 7 bases, with 16 bases separating them. In germline, CDR1 is MDHEN, CDR2 SYDVKM. The CDR3 is 15 residues long. CDR3 coding DNA: TGTGCCAGCAGTTTTCTGGACTCGCTTATAAATGAGCAGTTCTTC. Protein product: CASSFLDSLINEQFF. Complete variable domain (other parts from reference TRBV28 and TRBJ2-1): DVKVTQSSRYLVKRTGEKVFLECVQDMDHENMFWYRQDPGLGLRLIYFSYDVKMKEKGDIPEGYSVSREKKERFSLILESASTNQTSMYLCASSFLDSLINEQFFGPGTRLTVL.

The rearrangement joins TRBV19 to TRBJ2-1; D perhaps matches TRBD2 (6 bases). Trimming removed 3 bases at V and 10 bases at J, with 19 bases between. This CDR3 region has 15 residues. CDR1 is LNHDA, CDR2 SQIVND, per germline (reference sequence). Here the CDR3 DNA reads TGTGCCAGTAGTATCGGAACTAGCCCAAGTGCCGAGCAGTTCTTC. This sequence encodes CASSIGTSPSAEQFF.

This sequence joins TRBV15 and TRBJ2-5; D might be TRBD2 (5 bases). The V end lost 4 bases, the J end lost 4 bases, and 10 bases lay between the germline ends. CDR1 LNHNV and CDR2 YYDKDF come from the germline V gene (reference sequence). The CDR3 length is 13 residues. The CDR3 DNA reads as TGTGCCACCAGCAATGTTGCGGGAGAGACCCAGTACTTC. As protein: CATSNVAGETQYF.

The V gene is TRBV10-3, the J gene TRBJ2-7; 7 bases are a match to TRBD2. V was clipped by 0 bases and J by 0 bases; unmatched bases: 5. From germline, CDR1 is ENHRY and CDR2 SYGVKD. The CDR3 loop spans 16 amino acids. CDR3 amino acids: CAISESRRGSSYEQYF. The CDR3 DNA follows: TGTGCCATCAGTGAGTCGAGGCGGGGGAGCTCCTACGAGCAGTACTTC.

J is TRBJ1-2 and V is TRBV6-6; D is unclear. The CDR3 length is 14 residues. CDR1 and CDR2 (germline): MNHNY, SVGAGI (reference sequence). Trimming removed 0 bases from V and 8 bases from J, with 13 bases in between. CDR3 DNA: TGTGCCAGCAGTTACTCGAAGGAGTGGCCGGGCTACACCTTC. This translates into CASSYSKEWPGYTF.

V and J are TRBV4-1 and TRBJ1-5; no clear D. Germline assignment: CDR1 MGHRA and CDR2 YSYEKL. Trimming stripped 4 bases from V and 9 bases from J, with 19 bases between. There are 15 residues in the CDR3. CDR3 DNA: TGCGCCAGCAGCCCTTCCGGCAGCCAGAGAAGGCCCCAGCATTTT. As protein: CASSPSGSQRRPQHF.

The J gene is TRBJ1-1, the V gene TRBV7-9, with a weak D call TRBD1 (5 bases). This CDR3 region has 13 residues. Trimming took 6 bases from V and 1 from J, leaving 9 bases between them. Germline V gene lookup returns CDR1 SEHNR and CDR2 FQNEAQ (reference sequence). CDR3 DNA sequence: TGTGCCAGCAGTACTGGACAGAACACTGAAGCTTTCTTT. Encoded protein: CASSTGQNTEAFF. Looking up the rest from reference TRBV7-9 and TRBJ1-1 gives the full variable domain: DTGVSQNPRHKITKRGQNVTFRCDPISEHNRLYWYRQTLGQGPEFLTYFQNEAQLEKSRLLSDRFSAERPKGSFSTLEIQRTEQGDSAMYLCASSTGQNTEAFFGQGTRLTVV.

The CDR3 nucleotides are TGTGCCAGCAGCCAGGGGCTCGGGGAGCTGTTTTTT. Amino acids: CASSQGLGELFF. The genes are TRBV6-1 and TRBJ2-2; D is perhaps TRBD1 (6 bases). The CDR3 sequence is 12 residues long. In germline, CDR1 is MNHNS, CDR2 SASEGT. V lost 6 bases, J lost 7 bases, and 9 bases lay in between.

The rearrangement uses TRBV5-1 and TRBJ2-5; D gene uncertain. TRBJ2-7 explains the end of the DNA better; the J call may be wrong. Germline V gene lookup returns CDR1 SGHRS and CDR2 YFSETQ. The CDR3 extends over 15 amino acids. The CDR3: CASSSSELLVYEQYF. CDR3 bases: TGCGCCAGCAGCTCTTCCGAACTTTTAGTCTACGAGCAGTACTTC.

The chain employs TRBV5-1 and TRBJ1-4, with D perhaps TRBD1 (5 bases). The CDR3 length is 14 residues. V was trimmed by 5 bases and J by 4 bases, leaving 12 bases between them. Germline lookup yields CDR1 SGHRS and CDR2 YFSETQ. The CDR3 DNA is TGCGCCAGCAGTATGGGACCGAGTAATGAAAAACTGTTTTTT. Encoded protein: CASSMGPSNEKLFF. Looking up the rest from reference TRBV5-1 and TRBJ1-4 gives the full variable domain: KAGVTQTPRYLIKTRGQQVTLSCSPISGHRSVSWYQQTPGQGLQFLFEYFSETQRNKGNFPGRFSGRQFSNSRSEMNVSTLELGDSALYLCASSMGPSNEKLFFGSGTQLSVL.

Only one count was recorded for this clone. The V call is TRBV6-1, the J call TRBJ2-7; D is undetermined. The CDR3 loop spans 11 amino acids. Looked up from germline, CDR1 is MNHNS and CDR2 is SASEGT. V was cut by 6 bases and J by 6 bases, with 9 bases left in between. This CDR3 is CASSRLTEQYF. CDR3 in DNA: TGTGCCAGCAGCCGGTTAACCGAGCAGTACTTC.